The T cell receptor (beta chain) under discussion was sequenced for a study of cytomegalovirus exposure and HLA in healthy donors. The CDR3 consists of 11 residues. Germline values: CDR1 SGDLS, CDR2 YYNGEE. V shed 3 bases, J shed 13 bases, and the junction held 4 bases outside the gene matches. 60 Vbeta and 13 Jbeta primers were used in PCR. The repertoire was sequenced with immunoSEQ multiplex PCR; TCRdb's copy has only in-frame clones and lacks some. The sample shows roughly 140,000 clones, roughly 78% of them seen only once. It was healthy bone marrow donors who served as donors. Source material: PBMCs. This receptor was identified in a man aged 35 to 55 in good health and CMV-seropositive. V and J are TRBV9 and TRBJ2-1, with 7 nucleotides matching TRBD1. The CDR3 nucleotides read TGTGCCAGCAGCGCCGAGGGGGCTCAGTTCTTC. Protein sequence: CASSAEGAQFF. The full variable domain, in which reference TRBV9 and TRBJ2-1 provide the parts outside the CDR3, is DSGVTQTPKHLITATGQRVTLRCSPRSGDLSVYWYQQSLDQGLQFLIQYYNGEERAKGNILERFSAQQFPDLHSELNLSSLELGDSALYFCASSAEGAQFFGPGTRLTVL.